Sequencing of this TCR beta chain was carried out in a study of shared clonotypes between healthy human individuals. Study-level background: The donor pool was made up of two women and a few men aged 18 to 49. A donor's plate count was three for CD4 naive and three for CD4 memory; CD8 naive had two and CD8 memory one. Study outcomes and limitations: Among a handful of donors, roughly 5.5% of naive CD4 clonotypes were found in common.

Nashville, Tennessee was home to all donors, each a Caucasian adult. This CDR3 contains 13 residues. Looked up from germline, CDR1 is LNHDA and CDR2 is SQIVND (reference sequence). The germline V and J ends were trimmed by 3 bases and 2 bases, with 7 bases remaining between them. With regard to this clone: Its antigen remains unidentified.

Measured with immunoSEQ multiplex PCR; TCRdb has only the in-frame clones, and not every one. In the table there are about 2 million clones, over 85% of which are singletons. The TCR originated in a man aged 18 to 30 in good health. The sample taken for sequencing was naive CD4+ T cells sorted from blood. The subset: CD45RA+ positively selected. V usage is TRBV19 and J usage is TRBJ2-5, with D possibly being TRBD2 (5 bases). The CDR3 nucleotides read TGTGCCAGTAGTATGGGGAGACAAGAGACCCAGTACTTC. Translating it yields CASSMGRQETQYF.